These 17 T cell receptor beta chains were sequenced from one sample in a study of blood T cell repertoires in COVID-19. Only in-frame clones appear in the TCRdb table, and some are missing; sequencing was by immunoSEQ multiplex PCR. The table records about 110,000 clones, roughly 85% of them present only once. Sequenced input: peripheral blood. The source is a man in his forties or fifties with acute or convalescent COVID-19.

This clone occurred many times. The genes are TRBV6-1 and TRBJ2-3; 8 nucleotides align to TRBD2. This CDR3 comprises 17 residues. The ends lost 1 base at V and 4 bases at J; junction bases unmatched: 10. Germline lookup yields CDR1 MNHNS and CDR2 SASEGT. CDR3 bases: TGTGCCAGCAGTGAAGTTGATGCCGGGAGGGCCCCAGATACGCAGTATTTT. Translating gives CASSEVDAGRAPDTQYF.

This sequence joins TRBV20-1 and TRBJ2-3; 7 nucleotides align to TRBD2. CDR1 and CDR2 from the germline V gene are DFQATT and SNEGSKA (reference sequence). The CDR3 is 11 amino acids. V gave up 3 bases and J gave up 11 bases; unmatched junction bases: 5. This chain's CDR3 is CSASSLAGQYF. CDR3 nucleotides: TGCAGTGCTAGTTCCTTAGCGGGGCAGTATTTT.

CDR3 protein: CASNRLAGGRSTDTQYF. CDR3 DNA sequence: TGCGCCAGCAACAGACTAGCGGGAGGTCGCAGCACAGATACGCAGTATTTT. J is TRBJ2-3 and V is TRBV5-1, with TRBD2 matching 13 bases. CDR1 is SGHRS and CDR2 is YFSETQ in the germline V gene. The V gene end was trimmed by 6 bases and the J gene end by 0 bases; junction bases not matched to a gene: 7. The CDR3 consists of 17 residues.

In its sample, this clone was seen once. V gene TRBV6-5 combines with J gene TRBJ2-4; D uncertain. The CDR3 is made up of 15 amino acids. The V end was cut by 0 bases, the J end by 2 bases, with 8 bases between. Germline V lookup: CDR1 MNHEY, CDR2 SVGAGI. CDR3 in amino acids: CASSYSVRPKNIQYF. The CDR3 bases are TGTGCCAGCAGTTACTCAGTCAGGCCCAAAAACATTCAGTACTTC.

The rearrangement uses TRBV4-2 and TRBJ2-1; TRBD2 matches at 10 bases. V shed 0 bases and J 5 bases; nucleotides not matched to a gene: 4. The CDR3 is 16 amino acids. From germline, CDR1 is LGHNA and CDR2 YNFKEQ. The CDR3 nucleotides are TGTGCCAGCAGCCAAGAAGGGACTAGCGCTCACAATGAGCAGTTCTTC. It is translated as CASSQEGTSAHNEQFF.

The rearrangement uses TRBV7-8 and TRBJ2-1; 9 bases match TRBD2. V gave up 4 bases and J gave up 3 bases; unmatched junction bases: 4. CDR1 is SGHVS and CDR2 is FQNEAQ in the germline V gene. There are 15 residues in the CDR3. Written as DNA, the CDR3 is TGTGCCAGCAGCTCCCTAGCGGGGTTCTACAATGAGCAGTTCTTC. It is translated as CASSSLAGFYNEQFF.

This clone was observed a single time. The CDR3 is CASSWTGEYEQYF. The CDR3 bases are TGTGCCAGCAGTTGGACAGGAGAGTACGAGCAGTACTTC. The chain uses TRBV6-2 or TRBV6-3 and TRBJ2-7; TRBD1 aligns across 7 bases. Germline V gives CDR1 MNHEY, CDR2 SVGEGT. The CDR3 is made up of 13 amino acids. The junction had 4 bases not matched to a gene; V was cut back by 4 bases and J by 4 bases.

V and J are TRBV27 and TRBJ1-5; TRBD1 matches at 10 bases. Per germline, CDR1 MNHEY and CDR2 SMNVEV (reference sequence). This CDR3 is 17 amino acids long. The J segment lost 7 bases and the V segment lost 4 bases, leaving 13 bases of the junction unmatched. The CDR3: CASSSAVVETGGQPQHF. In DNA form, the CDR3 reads TGTGCCAGCAGTTCTGCGGTAGTCGAGACAGGGGGCCAGCCCCAGCATTTT.

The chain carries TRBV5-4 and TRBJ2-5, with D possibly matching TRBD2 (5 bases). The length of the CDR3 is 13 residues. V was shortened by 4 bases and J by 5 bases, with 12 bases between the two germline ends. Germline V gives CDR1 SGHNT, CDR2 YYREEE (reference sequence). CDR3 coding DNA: TGTGCCAGCAGCAGGACTGGTTTGGAGACCCAGTACTTC. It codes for CASSRTGLETQYF. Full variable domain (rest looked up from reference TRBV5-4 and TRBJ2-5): ETGVTQSPTHLIKTRGQQVTLRCSSQSGHNTVSWYQQALGQGPQFIFQYYREEENGRGNFPPRFSGLQFPNYSSELNVNALELDDSALYLCASSRTGLETQYFGPGTRLLVL.

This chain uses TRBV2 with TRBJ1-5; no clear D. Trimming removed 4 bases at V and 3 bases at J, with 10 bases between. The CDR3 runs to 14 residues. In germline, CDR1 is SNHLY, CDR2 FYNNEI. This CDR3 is CASSARGLNQPQHF. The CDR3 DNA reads TGTGCCAGCAGTGCTCGGGGTCTCAATCAGCCCCAGCATTTT.

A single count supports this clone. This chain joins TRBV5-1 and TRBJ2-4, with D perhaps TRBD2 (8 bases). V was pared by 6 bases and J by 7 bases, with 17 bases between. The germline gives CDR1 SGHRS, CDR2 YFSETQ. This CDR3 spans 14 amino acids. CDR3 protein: CASNPGGTVNIQYF. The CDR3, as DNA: TGCGCCAGCAACCCGGGAGGGACAGTCAACATTCAGTACTTC.

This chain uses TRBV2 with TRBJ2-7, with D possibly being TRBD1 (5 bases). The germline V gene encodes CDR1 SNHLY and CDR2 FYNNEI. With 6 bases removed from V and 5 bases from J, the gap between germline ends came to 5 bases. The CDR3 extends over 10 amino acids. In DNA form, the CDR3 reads TGTGCCAGCAGGGACAACGAGCAGTACTTC. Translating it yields CASRDNEQYF.

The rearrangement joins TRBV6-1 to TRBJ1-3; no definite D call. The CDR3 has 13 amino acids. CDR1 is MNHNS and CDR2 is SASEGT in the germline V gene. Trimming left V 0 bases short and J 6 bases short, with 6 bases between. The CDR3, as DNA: TGTGCCAGCAGTGAAGCGGGCCTAAACACCATATATTTT. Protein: CASSEAGLNTIYF.

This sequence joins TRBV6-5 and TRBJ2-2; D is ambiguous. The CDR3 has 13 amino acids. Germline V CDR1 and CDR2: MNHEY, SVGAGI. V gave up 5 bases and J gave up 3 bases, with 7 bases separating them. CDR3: CASSLFYTGELFF. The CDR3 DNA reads TGTGCCAGCAGTCTCTTTTACACCGGGGAGCTGTTTTTT.

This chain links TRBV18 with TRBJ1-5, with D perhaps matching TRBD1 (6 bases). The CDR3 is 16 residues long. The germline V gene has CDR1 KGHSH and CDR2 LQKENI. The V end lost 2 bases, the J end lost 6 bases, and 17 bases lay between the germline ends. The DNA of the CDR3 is TGTGCCAGCTCACCAGTTGGCTCAGGGGTGGGTCAGCCCCAGCATTTT. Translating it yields CASSPVGSGVGQPQHF. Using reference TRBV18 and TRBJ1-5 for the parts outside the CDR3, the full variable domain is NAGVMQNPRHLVRRRGQEARLRCSPMKGHSHVYWYRQLPEEGLKFMVYLQKENIIDESGMPKERFSAEFPKEGPSILRIQQVVRGDSAAYFCASSPVGSGVGQPQHFGDGTRLSIL.

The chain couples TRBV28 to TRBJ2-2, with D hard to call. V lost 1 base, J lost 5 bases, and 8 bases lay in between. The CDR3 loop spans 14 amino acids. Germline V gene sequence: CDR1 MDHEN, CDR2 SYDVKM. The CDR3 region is CASSLSAVTGELFF. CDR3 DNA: TGTGCCAGCAGTTTATCGGCGGTGACCGGGGAGCTGTTTTTT. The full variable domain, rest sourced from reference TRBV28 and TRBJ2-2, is DVKVTQSSRYLVKRTGEKVFLECVQDMDHENMFWYRQDPGLGLRLIYFSYDVKMKEKGDIPEGYSVSREKKERFSLILESASTNQTSMYLCASSLSAVTGELFFGEGSRLTVL.

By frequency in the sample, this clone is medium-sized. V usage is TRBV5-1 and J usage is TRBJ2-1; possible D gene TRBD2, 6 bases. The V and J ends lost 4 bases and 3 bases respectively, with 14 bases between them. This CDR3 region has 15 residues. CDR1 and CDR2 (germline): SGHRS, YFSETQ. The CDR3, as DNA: TGCGCCAGCAGCCCGCTGGCGGGGATCTACAATGAGCAGTTCTTC. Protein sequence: CASSPLAGIYNEQFF.